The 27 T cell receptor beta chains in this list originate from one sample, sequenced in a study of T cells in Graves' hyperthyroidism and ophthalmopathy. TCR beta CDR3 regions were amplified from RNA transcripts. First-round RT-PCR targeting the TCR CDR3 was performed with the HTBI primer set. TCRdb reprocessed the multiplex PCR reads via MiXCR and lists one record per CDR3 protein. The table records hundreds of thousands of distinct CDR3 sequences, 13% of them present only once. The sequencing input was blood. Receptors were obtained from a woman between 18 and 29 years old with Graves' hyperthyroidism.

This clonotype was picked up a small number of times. Here the CDR3 DNA reads TGTGCCAGTAGCGATATCCCCGGTGGGGGGGAATTCATCTACAATGAGCAGTTCTTC. Its translation is CASSDIPGGGEFIYNEQFF. The gene calls are TRBV19 and TRBJ2-1; 7 bases align to TRBD2. This CDR3 comprises 19 residues. Trimming removed 6 bases from V and 3 bases from J; junction bases left unmatched: 20. Germline CDR1 is LNHDA and CDR2 is SQIVND (reference sequence).

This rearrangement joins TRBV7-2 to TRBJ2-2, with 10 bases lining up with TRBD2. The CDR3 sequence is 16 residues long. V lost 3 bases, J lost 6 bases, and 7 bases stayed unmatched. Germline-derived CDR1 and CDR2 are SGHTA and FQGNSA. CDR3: CASSFAAGGLPGELFF. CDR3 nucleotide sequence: TGTGCCAGCAGCTTTGCAGCGGGAGGGCTCCCCGGGGAGCTGTTTTTT.

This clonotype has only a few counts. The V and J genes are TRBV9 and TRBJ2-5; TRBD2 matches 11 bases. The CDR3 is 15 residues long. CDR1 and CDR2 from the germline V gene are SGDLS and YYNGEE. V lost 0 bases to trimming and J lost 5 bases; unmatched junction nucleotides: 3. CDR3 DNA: TGTGCCAGCAGCGTAGGACTAGCGGGGAGGGAGACCCAGTACTTC. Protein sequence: CASSVGLAGRETQYF.

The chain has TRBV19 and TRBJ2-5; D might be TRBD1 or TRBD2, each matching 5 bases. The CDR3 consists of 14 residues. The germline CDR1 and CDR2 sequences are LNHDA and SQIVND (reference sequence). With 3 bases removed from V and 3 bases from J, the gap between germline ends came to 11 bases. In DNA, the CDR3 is TGTGCCAGTAGTATCGGGGCTTTAGAAGAGACCCAGTACTTC. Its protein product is CASSIGALEETQYF.

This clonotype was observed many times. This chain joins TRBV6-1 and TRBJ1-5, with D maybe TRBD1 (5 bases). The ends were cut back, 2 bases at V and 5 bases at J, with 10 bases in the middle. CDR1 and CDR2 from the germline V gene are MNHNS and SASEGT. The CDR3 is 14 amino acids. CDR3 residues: CASSELGRDQPQHF. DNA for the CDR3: TGTGCCAGCAGTGAATTAGGCAGGGATCAGCCCCAGCATTTT.

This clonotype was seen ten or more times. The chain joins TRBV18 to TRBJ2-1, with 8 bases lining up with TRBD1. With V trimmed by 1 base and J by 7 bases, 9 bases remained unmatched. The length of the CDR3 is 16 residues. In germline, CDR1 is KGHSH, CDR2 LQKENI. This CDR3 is CASSPLGQVSLNEQFF. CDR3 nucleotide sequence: TGTGCCAGCTCACCACTGGGACAGGTATCACTAAATGAGCAGTTCTTC.

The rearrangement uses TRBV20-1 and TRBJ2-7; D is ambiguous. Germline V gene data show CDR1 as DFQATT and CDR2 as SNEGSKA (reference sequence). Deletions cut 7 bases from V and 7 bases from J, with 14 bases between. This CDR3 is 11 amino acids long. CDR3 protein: CSERPRQEQYF. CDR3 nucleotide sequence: TGCAGTGAACGGCCCCGCCAAGAGCAGTACTTC.

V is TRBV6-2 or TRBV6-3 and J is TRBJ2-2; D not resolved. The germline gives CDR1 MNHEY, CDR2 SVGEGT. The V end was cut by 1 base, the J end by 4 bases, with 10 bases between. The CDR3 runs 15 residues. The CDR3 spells CASSYLTVGTGELFF. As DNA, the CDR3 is TGTGCCAGCAGTTACTTAACAGTCGGCACCGGGGAGCTGTTTTTT.

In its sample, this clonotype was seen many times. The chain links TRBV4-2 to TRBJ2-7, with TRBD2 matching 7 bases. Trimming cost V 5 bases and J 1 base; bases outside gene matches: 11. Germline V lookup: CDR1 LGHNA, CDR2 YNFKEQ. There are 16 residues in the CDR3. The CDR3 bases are TGTGCCAGCAGCTCCCCTGGGCGGCGGGAGTCCTACGAGCAGTACTTC. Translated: CASSSPGRRESYEQYF.

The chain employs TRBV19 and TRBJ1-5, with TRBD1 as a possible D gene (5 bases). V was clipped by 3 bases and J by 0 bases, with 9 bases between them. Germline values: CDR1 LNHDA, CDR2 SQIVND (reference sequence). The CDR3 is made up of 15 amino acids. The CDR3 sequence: CASSMGLNSNQPQHF. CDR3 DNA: TGTGCCAGTAGTATGGGACTTAATAGCAATCAGCCCCAGCATTTT.

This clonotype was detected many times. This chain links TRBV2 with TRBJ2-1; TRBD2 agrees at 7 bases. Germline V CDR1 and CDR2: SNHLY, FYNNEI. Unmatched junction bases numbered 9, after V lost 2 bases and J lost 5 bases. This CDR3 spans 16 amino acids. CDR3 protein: CASSEWGGGGDNEQFF. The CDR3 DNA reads TGTGCCAGCAGTGAATGGGGGGGGGGAGGAGACAATGAGCAGTTCTTC.

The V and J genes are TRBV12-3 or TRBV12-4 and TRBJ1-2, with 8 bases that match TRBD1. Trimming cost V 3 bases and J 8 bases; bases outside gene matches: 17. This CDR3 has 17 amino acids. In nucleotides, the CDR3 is TGTGCCAGCAGTTTTAGACAGGGGTCGGCGGCGAGCGTGGGCTACACCTTC. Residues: CASSFRQGSAASVGYTF.

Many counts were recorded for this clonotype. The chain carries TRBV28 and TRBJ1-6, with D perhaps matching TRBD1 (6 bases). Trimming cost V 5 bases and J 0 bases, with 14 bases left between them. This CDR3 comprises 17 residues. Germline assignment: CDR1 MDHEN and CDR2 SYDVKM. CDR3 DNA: TGTGCCAGCAGTGGTTACAGGGCCAGCTCCTATAATTCACCCCTCCACTTT. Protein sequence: CASSGYRASSYNSPLHF.

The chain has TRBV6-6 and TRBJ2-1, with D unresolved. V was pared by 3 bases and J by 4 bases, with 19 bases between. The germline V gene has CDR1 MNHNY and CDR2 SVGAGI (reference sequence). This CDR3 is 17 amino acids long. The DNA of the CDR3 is TGTGCCAGCAGTTATTCGGCCGGTTCCAGCTTTTACAATGAGCAGTTCTTC. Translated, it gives CASSYSAGSSFYNEQFF.

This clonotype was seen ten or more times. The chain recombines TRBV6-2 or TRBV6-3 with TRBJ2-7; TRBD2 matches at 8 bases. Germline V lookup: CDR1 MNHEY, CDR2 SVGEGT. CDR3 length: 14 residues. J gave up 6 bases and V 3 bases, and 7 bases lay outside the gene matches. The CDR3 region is CASSYTGGPREQYF. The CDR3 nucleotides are TGTGCCAGCAGTTATACGGGAGGGCCTCGCGAGCAGTACTTC.

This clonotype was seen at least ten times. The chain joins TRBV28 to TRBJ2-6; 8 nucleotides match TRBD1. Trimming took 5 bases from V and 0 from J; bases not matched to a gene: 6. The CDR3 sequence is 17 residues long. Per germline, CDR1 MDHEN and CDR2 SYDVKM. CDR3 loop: CASSPGQGRSGANVLTF. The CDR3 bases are TGTGCCAGCAGTCCCGGACAGGGCCGCTCTGGGGCCAACGTCCTGACTTTC.

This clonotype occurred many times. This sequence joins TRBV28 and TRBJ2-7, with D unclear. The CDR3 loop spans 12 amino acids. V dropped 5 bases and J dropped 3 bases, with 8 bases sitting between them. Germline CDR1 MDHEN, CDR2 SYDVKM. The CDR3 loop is CASSARVYEQYF. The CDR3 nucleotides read TGTGCCAGCAGTGCCCGTGTCTACGAGCAGTACTTC. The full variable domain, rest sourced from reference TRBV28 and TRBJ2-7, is DVKVTQSSRYLVKRTGEKVFLECVQDMDHENMFWYRQDPGLGLRLIYFSYDVKMKEKGDIPEGYSVSREKKERFSLILESASTNQTSMYLCASSARVYEQYFGPGTRLTVT.

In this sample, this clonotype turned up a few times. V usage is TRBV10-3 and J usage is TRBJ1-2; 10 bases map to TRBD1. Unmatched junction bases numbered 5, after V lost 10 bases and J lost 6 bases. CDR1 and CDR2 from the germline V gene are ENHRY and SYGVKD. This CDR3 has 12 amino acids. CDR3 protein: CATADRGDGYTF. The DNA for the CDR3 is TGTGCCACCGCGGACAGGGGGGATGGCTACACCTTC.

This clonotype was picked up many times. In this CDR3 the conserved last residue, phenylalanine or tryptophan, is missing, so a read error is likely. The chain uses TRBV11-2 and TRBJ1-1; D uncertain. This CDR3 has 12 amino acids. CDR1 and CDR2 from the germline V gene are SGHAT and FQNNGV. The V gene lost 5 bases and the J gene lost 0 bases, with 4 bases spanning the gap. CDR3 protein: CASSNMNTEAFL. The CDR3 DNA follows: TGTGCCAGCAGCAACATGAACACTGAAGCTTTCCTT.

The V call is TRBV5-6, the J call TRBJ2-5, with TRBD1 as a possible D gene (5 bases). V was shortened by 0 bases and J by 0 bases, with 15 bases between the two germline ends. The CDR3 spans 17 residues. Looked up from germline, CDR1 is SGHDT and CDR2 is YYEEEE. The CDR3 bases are TGTGCCAGCAGCTTGGAACTGGACATTCAGTACCAAGAGACCCAGTACTTC. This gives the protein CASSLELDIQYQETQYF.

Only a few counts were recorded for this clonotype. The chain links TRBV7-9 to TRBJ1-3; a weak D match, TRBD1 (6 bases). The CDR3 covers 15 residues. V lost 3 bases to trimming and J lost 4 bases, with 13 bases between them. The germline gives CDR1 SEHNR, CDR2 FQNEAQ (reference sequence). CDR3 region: CASSFLQGSGNTIYF. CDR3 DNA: TGTGCCAGCAGCTTCTTACAGGGTTCGGGAAACACCATATATTTT.

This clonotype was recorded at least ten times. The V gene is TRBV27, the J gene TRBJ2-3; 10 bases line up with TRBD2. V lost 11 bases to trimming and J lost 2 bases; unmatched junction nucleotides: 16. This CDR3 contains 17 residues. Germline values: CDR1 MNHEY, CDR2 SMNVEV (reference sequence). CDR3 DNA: TGTGCCGGCACCTCCCGGCTAGCGGGGGATCACACAGATACGCAGTATTTT. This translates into CAGTSRLAGDHTDTQYF.

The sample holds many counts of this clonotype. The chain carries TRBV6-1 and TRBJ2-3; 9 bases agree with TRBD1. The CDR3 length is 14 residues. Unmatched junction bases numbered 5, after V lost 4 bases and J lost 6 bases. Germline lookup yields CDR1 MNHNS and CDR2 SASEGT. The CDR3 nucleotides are TGTGCCAGCAGTGCCCTGACAGGGGGGGATACGCAGTATTTT. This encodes CASSALTGGDTQYF.

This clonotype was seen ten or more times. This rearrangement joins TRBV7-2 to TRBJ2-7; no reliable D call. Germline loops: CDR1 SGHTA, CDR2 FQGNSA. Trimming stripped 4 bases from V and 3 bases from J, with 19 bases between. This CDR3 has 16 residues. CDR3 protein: CASSSYQRLPHYEQYF. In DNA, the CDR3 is TGTGCCAGCAGCTCATATCAGAGACTGCCGCACTACGAGCAGTACTTC.

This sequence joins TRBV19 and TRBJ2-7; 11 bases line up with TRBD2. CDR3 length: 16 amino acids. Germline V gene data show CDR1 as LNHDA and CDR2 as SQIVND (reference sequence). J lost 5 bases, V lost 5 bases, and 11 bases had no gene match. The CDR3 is CASSPFGSGGADEQYF. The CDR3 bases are TGTGCCAGTAGTCCGTTTGGTAGCGGGGGGGCGGACGAGCAGTACTTC. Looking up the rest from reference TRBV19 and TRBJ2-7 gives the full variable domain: DGGITQSPKYLFRKEGQNVTLSCEQNLNHDAMYWYRQDPGQGLRLIYYSQIVNDFQKGDIAEGYSVSREKKESFPLTVTSAQKNPTAFYLCASSPFGSGGADEQYFGPGTRLTVT.

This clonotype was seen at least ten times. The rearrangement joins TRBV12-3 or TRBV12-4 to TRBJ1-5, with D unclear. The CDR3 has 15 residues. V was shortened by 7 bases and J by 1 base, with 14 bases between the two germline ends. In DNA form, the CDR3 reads TGTGCCAGCACAACGACCCATGGGAGCAATCAGCCCCAGCATTTT. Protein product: CASTTTHGSNQPQHF.

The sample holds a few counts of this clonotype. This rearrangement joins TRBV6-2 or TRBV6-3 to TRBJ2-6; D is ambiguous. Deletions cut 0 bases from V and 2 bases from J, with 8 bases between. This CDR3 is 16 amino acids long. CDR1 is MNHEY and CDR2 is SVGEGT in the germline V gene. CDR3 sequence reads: CASSYSEVPGANVLTF. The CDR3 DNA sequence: TGTGCCAGCAGTTACTCCGAGGTACCTGGGGCCAACGTCCTGACTTTC.